The rows below give T cell receptor beta chains drawn from one sample of a study of regulatory T cells in long-lasting Graves disease. Each CDR3 protein is one row after TCRdb ran MiXCR on the multiplex PCR reads. The profile shows hundreds of thousands of distinct CDR3 sequences, 16% of them singletons. In addition, the sample was reused for a study of T cells in Graves' hyperthyroidism and ophthalmopathy.

The starting material was peripheral blood mononuclear cells (PBMCs), obtained at new diagnosis, from a patient treated with antithyroid drugs. Receptors originate from a man aged 18 to 30 with Graves disease. CDR3s include the opening cysteine and the closing phenylalanine or tryptophan. The D gene is left open where the match is weak. Part of the rows lack a size; the others show once, few, many or a class for expanded clones.

v_gene	abundance	d_gene	j_gene	CDR3nt	CDR3aa
TRBV30	few	.	TRBJ2-5	TGTGCCTGGACCCGGCAGGATGAACAAGAGACCCAGTACTTC	CAWTRQDEQETQYF
TRBV12-3/TRBV12-4	few	TRBD1	TRBJ2-1	TGTGCCAGCACAGGGGGCATCGAGCAGTTCTTC	CASTGGIEQFF
TRBV5-1	.	TRBD2	TRBJ2-1	TGCGCCAGCAGCTTGGCAGCGGGAGCGGGGGTCTACAATGAGCAGTTCTTC	CASSLAAGAGVYNEQFF
TRBV16	.	.	TRBJ1-2	TGTGCCAGCAGCCAATTTAAGGTGCCCTTTCGCTACACCTTC	CASSQFKVPFRYTF
TRBV7-3	many	TRBD2	TRBJ2-5	TGTGCCAGCGGAGGCGGGAGTCAGGAGACCCAGTACTTC	CASGGGSQETQYF
TRBV20-1	few	.	TRBJ2-4	TGCAGTGTCGTGGGGTCCGGGGACATTCAGTACTTC	CSVVGSGDIQYF
TRBV6-5	many	.	TRBJ2-7	TGTGCCAGCAGTTACTTATCCGGGACTTACTCCTACGAGCAGTACTTC	CASSYLSGTYSYEQYF
TRBV6-1	many	.	TRBJ2-4	TGTGCCAGCAGCTCAACGGGTGAAAACATTCAGTACTTC	CASSSTGENIQYF
TRBV10-2	.	TRBD1	TRBJ1-5	TGCGCCAGCAGTGACACAGGGGGCGAGGGTCAGCCCCAGCATTTT	CASSDTGGEGQPQHF
TRBV4-1	.	.	TRBJ1-6	TGCGCCAGCAGCTTACACGGGACTGCTAATTCACCCCTCCACTTT	CASSLHGTANSPLHF
TRBV7-9	many	TRBD1	TRBJ2-5	TGTGCCAGCAGCGACTCGGACAGGAGGCCCCCCGTGGCCCAGTACTTC	CASSDSDRRPPVAQYF
TRBV12-3/TRBV12-4	many	TRBD2	TRBJ2-1	TGTGCCAGCCCGGGGGGGGTCACCTACAATGAGCAGTTCTTC	CASPGGVTYNEQFF
TRBV2	few	.	TRBJ1-2	TGTGCCAGTGGGCTTAGGCAGAACTATGGCTACACCTTC	CASGLRQNYGYTF
TRBV6-2/TRBV6-3	.	TRBD2	TRBJ2-2	TGTGCCAGCAGTCCTAGCGGGATAGGCACCGGGGAGCTGTTTTTT	CASSPSGIGTGELFF
TRBV6-5	.	.	TRBJ2-1	TGTGCCAGCAGTTACTCAGAACAACCCGGCGGTCGATGGCAGTTCTTC	CASSYSEQPGGRWQFF
TRBV7-2	many	.	TRBJ2-1	TGTGCCAGCAGCATAACTAGGTACAATGAGCAGTTCTTC	CASSITRYNEQFF
TRBV28	few	.	TRBJ2-3	TGTGCCAGCAGGGGACCGGGACAATACACAGATACGCAGTATTTT	CASRGPGQYTDTQYF
TRBV5-1	many	TRBD1	TRBJ2-1	TGCGCCAGCAGCTTTGCGGGACAGGGTTCCAATGAGCAGTTCTTC	CASSFAGQGSNEQFF
TRBV30	many	TRBD1	TRBJ2-1	TGTGCCTGGAGTAAACAGGGGGTACGCAATGAGCAGTTCTTC	CAWSKQGVRNEQFF
TRBV20-1	.	TRBD1	TRBJ2-7	TGCAGTGCCTCGGCGGCGGCGGGACAGGTGACCGAGCAGTACTTC	CSASAAAGQVTEQYF
TRBV5-1	few	TRBD1	TRBJ2-1	TGCGCCAGCACCGCCGACAGGGGGAGGACCTACAATGAGCAGTTCTTC	CASTADRGRTYNEQFF
TRBV30	many	TRBD1	TRBJ1-1	TGTGCCTGGGGGAGGGGGCGGTCGACTGAAGCTTTCTTT	CAWGRGRSTEAFF
TRBV30	.	.	TRBJ2-3	TGTGCCTGGAGTGTACAGGTAGAAGGAGGGCAGTATTTT	CAWSVQVEGGQYF
TRBV6-1	.	.	TRBJ2-7	TGTGCCAGCAGAGAAGGGACGTTGAGCTCCTACGAGCAGTACTTC	CASREGTLSSYEQYF
TRBV7-9	few	TRBD2	TRBJ2-3	TGTGCCAGCAGCTTTGGAGGGAGGGGCACAGATACGCAGTATTTT	CASSFGGRGTDTQYF
TRBV20-1	many	.	TRBJ2-7	TGCAGTGCTCAGCCGGACGACTCCTACGAGCAGTACTTC	CSAQPDDSYEQYF
TRBV9	many	TRBD1	TRBJ2-7	TGTGCCAGCAGCGTAGGGGACAGGGCTGCCTACGAGCAGTACTTC	CASSVGDRAAYEQYF
TRBV2	many	TRBD2	TRBJ2-1	TGTGCCAGCAGTGGAATGGCGGGAGGGCCATATGAGCAGTTCTTC	CASSGMAGGPYEQFF
TRBV27	few	.	TRBJ2-7	TGTGCCAGCAGTTTAGCCCCGGGACGGGGCTACGAGCAGTACTTC	CASSLAPGRGYEQYF
TRBV4-1	.	.	TRBJ2-1	TGCGCCAGCAGCCACAAATCCGGGACACGGGATGAGCAGTTCTTC	CASSHKSGTRDEQFF
TRBV7-9	many	.	TRBJ2-2	TGTGCCAGCAGCTTAAAGGCCACCGGGGAGCTGTTTTTT	CASSLKATGELFF
TRBV20-1	many	.	TRBJ1-2	TGCAGTGCTAGAGATCTGACAGGATATGGCTACACCTTC	CSARDLTGYGYTF
TRBV6-1	many	TRBD2	TRBJ2-5	TGTGCCAGCCAGACTAGCGGGAGGGCAGGCGAGACCCAGTACTTC	CASQTSGRAGETQYF
TRBV6-1	few	.	TRBJ2-7	TGTGCCAGCAGTCGACTTGGGGCCTTGGGCACGGACGAGCAGTACTTC	CASSRLGALGTDEQYF
TRBV30	few	.	TRBJ1-4	TGTGCCGGGTCCGGGCGGCGTAATGAAAAACTGTTTTTT	CAGSGRRNEKLFF
TRBV20-1	.	.	TRBJ2-1	TGCAGCGCTAGATCATCTATACTAGGTACCGTCTACAATGAGCAGTTCTTC	CSARSSILGTVYNEQFF
TRBV20-1	.	TRBD2	TRBJ2-1	TGCAGTGCTAGAGATCTTAGCGGGAGTGGCAATGAGCAGTTCTTC	CSARDLSGSGNEQFF
TRBV6-2/TRBV6-3	few	TRBD1	TRBJ1-2	TGTGCCAGTCTCGGTTGGGACAGGGGTCATGGCTACACCTTC	CASLGWDRGHGYTF
TRBV7-9	many	.	TRBJ2-7	TGTGCCAGCAGCTCGACGGCAAGCTCCTACGAGCAGTACTTC	CASSSTASSYEQYF
TRBV4-1	.	.	TRBJ2-2	TGCGCCAGCAGCCAGGGAACAACCACCGGGGAGCTGTTTTTT	CASSQGTTTGELFF
TRBV18	many	.	TRBJ1-6	TGTGCCAGCTCACCAAACAATCGGCAGTATCATTCACCCCTCCACTTT	CASSPNNRQYHSPLHF
TRBV3-1	few	.	TRBJ1-1	TGTGCCAGCAGCCACCTTGGGCCCAGGTTCTTGAACACTGAAGCTTTCTTT	CASSHLGPRFLNTEAFF
TRBV4-1	few	.	TRBJ2-7	TGCGCCAGCAGCCAAGCCTCCACTAGGGGGGCGGGTTACGAGCAGTACTTC	CASSQASTRGAGYEQYF
TRBV27	.	.	TRBJ1-2	TGTGCCAGCAGTCCGAGGGGGTCCGGCTATGGCTACACCTTC	CASSPRGSGYGYTF
TRBV19	few	.	TRBJ2-2	TGTGCCAGTAGTATCGGACAGAACACCGGGGAGCTGTTTTTT	CASSIGQNTGELFF
TRBV18	.	.	TRBJ1-6	TGTGCCAGCTCACCACAGGAGGGTAGGAATTCACCCCTCCACTTT	CASSPQEGRNSPLHF
TRBV24-1	few	.	TRBJ1-5	TGTGCCACCAGTGACCCGACAGTGAGTAGTCAGCCCCAGCATTTT	CATSDPTVSSQPQHF
TRBV28	many	.	TRBJ2-1	TGTGCCAGCAGCCAAACTAGGTCCCGTGAGCAGTTCTTC	CASSQTRSREQFF
TRBV27	few	.	TRBJ1-4	TGTGCCAGCAGTTCTGCCCGGACTGCAACTAATGAAAAACTGTTTTTT	CASSSARTATNEKLFF
TRBV20-1	many	TRBD1	TRBJ1-5	TGCAGTGCAAACCGGGACAGGGGCAATCAGCCCCAGCATTTT	CSANRDRGNQPQHF
TRBV11-2	many	.	TRBJ2-3	TGTGCCAGCAGCCCGGGACTGGGCGATACGCAGTATTTT	CASSPGLGDTQYF
TRBV4-1	few	TRBD2	TRBJ2-1	TGCGCCAGCAGCCAAGGGACTAGCGGTATCAATGAGCAGTTCTTC	CASSQGTSGINEQFF
TRBV11-2	many	TRBD2	TRBJ2-1	TGTGCCACCCAGCTTCCCTTTCGAGGACTAGGTAATGAGCAGTTCTTC	CATQLPFRGLGNEQFF
TRBV11-2	few	.	TRBJ1-2	TGTGCCAGCAGCTTAGAATCCGGACAGTTCTATGGCTACACCTTC	CASSLESGQFYGYTF
TRBV7-9	.	.	TRBJ2-5	TGCGCCAGCAGCCTCCGGCGGTGGACACACCAAGAGACCCAGTACTTC	CASSLRRWTHQETQYF